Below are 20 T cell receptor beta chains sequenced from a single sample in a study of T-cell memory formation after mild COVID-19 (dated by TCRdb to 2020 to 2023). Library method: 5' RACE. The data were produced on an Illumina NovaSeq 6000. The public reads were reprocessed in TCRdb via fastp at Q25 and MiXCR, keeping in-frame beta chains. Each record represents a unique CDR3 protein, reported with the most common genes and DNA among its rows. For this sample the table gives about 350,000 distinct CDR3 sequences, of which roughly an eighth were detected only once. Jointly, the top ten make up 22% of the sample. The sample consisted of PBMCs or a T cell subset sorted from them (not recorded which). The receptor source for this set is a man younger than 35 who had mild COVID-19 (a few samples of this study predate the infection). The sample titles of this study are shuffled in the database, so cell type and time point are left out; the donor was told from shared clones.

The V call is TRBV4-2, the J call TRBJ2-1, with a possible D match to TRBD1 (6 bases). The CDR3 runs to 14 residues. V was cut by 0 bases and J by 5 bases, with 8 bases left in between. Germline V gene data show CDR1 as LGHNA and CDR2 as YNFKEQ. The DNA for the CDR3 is TGTGCCAGCAGCCAAGAATGGACAGACAATGAGCAGTTCTTC. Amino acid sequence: CASSQEWTDNEQFF.

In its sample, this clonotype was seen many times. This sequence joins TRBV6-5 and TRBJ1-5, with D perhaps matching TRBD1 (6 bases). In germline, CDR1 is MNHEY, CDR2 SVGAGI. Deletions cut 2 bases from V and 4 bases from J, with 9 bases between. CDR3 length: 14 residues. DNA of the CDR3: TGTGCCAGCAGTTACAGGGGGGGAAATCAGCCCCAGCATTTT. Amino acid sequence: CASSYRGGNQPQHF.

CDR3 residues: CASSPVGMNTEAFF. In nucleotides, the CDR3 is TGCGCCAGCAGTCCGGTAGGGATGAACACTGAAGCTTTCTTT. The chain uses TRBV5-1 and TRBJ1-1; no reliable D call. The V end was cut by 5 bases, the J end by 0 bases, with 11 bases between. The CDR3 has 14 residues. From germline, CDR1 is SGHRS and CDR2 YFSETQ. Drawing the rest from reference TRBV5-1 and TRBJ1-1, the complete variable domain is KAGVTQTPRYLIKTRGQQVTLSCSPISGHRSVSWYQQTPGQGLQFLFEYFSETQRNKGNFPGRFSGRQFSNSRSEMNVSTLELGDSALYLCASSPVGMNTEAFFGQGTRLTVV.

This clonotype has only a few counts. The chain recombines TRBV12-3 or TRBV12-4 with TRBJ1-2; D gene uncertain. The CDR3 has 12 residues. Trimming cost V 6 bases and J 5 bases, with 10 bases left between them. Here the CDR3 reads CASRGTAYGYTF. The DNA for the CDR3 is TGTGCCAGCAGGGGCACGGCTTATGGCTACACCTTC.

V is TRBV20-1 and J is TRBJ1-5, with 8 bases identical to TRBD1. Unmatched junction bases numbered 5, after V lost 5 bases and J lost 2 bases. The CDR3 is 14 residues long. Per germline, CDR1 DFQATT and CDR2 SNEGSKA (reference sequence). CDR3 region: CSARDRHGNQPQHF. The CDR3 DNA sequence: TGCAGTGCTCGGGACAGGCACGGCAATCAGCCCCAGCATTTT.

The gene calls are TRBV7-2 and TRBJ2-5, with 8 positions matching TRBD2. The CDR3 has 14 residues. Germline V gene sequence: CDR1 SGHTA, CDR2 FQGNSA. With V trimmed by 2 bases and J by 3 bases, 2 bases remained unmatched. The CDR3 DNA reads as TGTGCCAGCAGCTTAAGGCGGGGGGAAGAGACCCAGTACTTC. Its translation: CASSLRRGEETQYF.

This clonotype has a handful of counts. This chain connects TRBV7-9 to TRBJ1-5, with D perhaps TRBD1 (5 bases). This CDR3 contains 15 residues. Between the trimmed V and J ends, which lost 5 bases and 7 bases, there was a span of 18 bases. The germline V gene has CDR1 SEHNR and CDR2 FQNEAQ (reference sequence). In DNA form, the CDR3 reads TGTGCCAGCAGCGGAGAGGAGGGGAGGGGACAGCCCCAGCATTTT. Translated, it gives CASSGEEGRGQPQHF.

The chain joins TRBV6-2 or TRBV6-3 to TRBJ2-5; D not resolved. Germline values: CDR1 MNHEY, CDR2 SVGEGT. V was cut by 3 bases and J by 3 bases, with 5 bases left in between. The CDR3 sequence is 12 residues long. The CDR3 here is CASSYPEETQYF. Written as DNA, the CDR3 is TGTGCCAGCAGTTATCCGGAAGAGACCCAGTACTTC.

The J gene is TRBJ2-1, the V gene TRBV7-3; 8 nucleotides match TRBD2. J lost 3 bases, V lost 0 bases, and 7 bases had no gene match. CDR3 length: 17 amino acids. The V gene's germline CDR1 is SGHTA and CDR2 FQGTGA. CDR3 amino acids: CASSLTVAGPFYNEQFF. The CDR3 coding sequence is TGTGCCAGCAGCTTAACGGTAGCGGGGCCCTTCTACAATGAGCAGTTCTTC.

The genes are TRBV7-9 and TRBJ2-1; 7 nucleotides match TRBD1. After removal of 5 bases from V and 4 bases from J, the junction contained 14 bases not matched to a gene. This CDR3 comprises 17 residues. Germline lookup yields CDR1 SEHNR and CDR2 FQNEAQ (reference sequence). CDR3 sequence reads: CASSLNPRDRPYNEQFF. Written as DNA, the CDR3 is TGTGCCAGCAGCCTCAACCCCCGGGACAGACCATACAATGAGCAGTTCTTC.

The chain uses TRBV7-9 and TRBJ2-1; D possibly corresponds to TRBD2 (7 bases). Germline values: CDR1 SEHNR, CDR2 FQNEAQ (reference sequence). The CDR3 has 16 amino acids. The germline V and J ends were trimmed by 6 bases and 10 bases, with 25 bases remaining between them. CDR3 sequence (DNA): TGTGCCAGCAGTTCTGTAGAGGGGGGGACCTCCGAAGAGCAGTTCTTC. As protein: CASSSVEGGTSEEQFF.

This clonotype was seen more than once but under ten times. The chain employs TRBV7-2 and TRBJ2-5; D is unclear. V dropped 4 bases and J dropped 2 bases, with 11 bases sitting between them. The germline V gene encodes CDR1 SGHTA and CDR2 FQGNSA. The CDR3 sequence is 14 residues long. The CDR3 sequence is CASSSSPLQETQYF. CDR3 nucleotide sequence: TGTGCCAGCAGCTCCAGCCCCTTGCAAGAGACCCAGTACTTC.

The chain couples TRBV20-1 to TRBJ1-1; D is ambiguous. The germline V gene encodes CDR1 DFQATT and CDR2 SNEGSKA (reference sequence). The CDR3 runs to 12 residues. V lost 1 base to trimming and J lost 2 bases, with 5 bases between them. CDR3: CSARVGNTEAFF. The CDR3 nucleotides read TGCAGTGCTAGAGTCGGAAACACTGAAGCTTTCTTT.

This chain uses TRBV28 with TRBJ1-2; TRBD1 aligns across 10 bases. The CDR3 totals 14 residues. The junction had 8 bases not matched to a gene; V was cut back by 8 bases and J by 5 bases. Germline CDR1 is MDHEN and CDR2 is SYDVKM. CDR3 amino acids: CASGGGQGIYGYTF. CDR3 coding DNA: TGTGCCAGCGGAGGGGGACAGGGGATATATGGCTACACCTTC.

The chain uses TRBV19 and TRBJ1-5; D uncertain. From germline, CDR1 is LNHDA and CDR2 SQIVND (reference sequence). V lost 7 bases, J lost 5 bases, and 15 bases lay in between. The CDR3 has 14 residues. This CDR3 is CASTIPGHHQPQHF. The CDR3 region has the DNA TGTGCCAGTACCATTCCTGGTCACCATCAGCCCCAGCATTTT.

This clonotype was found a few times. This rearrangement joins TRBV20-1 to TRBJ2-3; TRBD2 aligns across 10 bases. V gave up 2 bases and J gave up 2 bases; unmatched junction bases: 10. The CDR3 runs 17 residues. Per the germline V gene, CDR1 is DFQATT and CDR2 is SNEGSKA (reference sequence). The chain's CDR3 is CSARMIKAGGATDTQYF. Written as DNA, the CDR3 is TGCAGTGCTAGAATGATAAAAGCGGGGGGGGCCACAGATACGCAGTATTTT.

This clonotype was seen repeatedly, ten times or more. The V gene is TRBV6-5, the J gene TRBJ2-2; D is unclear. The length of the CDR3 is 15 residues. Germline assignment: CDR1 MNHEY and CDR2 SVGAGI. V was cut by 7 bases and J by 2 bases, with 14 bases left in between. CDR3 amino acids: CASTPGSLNTGELFF. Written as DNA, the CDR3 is TGTGCCAGCACCCCCGGGTCTCTTAACACCGGGGAGCTGTTTTTT.

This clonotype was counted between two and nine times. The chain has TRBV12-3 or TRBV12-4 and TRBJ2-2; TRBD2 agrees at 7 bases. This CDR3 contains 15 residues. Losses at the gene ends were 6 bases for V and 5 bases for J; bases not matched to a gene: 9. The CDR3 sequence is CASRRLAVGTGELFF. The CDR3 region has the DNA TGTGCCAGCAGGCGACTAGCTGTCGGGACCGGGGAGCTGTTTTTT.

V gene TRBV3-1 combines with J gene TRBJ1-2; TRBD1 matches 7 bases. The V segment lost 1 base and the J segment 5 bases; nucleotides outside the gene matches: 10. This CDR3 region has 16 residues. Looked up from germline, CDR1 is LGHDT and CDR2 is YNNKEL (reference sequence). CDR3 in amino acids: CASSQGDGYRGYGYTF. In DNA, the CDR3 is TGTGCCAGCAGCCAAGGGGATGGTTACAGGGGATATGGCTACACCTTC.

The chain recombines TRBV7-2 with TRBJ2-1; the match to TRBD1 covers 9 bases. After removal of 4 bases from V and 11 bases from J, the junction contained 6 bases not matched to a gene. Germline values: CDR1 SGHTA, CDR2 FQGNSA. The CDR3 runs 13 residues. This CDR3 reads CASSYGTGPQQFF. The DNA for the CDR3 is TGTGCCAGCAGCTACGGGACAGGGCCTCAGCAGTTCTTC.